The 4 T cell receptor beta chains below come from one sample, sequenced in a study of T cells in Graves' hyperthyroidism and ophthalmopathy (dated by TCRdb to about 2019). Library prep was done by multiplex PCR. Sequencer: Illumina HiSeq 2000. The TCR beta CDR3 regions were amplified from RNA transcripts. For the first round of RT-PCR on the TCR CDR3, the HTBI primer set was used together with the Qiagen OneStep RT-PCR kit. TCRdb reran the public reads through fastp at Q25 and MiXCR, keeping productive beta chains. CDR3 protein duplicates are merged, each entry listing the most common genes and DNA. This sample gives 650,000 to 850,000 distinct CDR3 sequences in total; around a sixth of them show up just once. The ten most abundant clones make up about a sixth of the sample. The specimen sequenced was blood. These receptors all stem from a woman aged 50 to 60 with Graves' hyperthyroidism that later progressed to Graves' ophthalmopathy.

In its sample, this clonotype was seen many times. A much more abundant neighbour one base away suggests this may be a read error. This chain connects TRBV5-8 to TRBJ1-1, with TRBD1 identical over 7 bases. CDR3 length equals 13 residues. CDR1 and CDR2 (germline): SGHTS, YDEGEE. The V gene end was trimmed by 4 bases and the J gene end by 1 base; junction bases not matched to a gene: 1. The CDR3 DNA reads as TGTGCCAGCAGCCACAGGGGGAACACTGAAGCTTTCTTT. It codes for CASSHRGNTEAFF.

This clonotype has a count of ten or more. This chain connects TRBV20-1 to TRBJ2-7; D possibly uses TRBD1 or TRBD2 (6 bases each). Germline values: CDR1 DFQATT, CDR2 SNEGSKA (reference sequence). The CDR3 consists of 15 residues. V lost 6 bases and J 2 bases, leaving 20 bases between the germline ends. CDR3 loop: CSADIGGHITYEQYF. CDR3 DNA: TGCAGTGCCGATATCGGGGGACACATAACCTACGAGCAGTACTTC.

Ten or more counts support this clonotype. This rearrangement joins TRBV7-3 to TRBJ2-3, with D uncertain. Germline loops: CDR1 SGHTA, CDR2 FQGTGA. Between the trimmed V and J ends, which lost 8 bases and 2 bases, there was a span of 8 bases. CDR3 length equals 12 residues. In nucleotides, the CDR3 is TGTGCCAGCGGAGAAGCCACAGATACGCAGTATTTT. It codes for CASGEATDTQYF.

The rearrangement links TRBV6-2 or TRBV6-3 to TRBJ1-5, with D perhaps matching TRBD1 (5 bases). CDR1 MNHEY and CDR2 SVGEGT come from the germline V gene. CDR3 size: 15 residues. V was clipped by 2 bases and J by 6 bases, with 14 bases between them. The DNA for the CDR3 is TGTGCCAGCAGTTACGTTCAGGGTGATAGTCAGCCCCAGCATTTT. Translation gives CASSYVQGDSQPQHF.